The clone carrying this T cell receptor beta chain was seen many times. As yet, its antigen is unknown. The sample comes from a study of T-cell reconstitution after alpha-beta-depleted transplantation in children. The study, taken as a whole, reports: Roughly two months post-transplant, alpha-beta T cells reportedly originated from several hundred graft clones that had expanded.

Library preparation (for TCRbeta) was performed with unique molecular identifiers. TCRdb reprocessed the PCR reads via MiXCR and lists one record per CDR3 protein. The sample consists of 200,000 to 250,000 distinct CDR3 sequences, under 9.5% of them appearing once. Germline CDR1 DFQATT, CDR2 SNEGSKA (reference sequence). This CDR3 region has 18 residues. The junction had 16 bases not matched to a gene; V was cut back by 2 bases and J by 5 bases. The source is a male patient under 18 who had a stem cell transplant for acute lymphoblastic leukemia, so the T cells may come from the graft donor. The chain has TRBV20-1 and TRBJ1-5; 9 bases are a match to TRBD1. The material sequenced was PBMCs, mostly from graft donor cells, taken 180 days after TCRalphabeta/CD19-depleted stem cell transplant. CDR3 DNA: TGCAGTGCTAGAAGGGGCCCTCCGGGACAGGGACGATATCAGCCCCAGCATTTT. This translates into CSARRGPPGQGRYQPQHF.